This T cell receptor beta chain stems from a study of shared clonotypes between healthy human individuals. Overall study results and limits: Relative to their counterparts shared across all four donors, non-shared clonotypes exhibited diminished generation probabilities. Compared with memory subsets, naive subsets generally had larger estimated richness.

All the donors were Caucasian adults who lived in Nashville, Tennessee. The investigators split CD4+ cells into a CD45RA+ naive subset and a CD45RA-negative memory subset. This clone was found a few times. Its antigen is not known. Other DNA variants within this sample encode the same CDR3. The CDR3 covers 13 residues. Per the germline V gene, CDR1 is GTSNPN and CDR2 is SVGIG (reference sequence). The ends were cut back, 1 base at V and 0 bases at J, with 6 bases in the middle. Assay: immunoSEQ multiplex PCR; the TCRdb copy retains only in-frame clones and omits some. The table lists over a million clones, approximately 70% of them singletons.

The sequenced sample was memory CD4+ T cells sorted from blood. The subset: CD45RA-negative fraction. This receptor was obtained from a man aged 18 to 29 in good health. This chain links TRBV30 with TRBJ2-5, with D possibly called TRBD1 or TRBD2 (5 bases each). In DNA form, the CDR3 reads TGTGCCTGGAGTGGGGGGTACCAAGAGACCCAGTACTTC. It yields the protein CAWSGGYQETQYF.